This TCR beta chain was obtained from a study of PD-1 blockade in classical Hodgkin lymphoma. Study-level background: Nivolumab was administered to patients intravenously at 3 mg/kg every 2 weeks.

Study findings and constraints: Before treatment, complete responders showed about the same diversity as newly diagnosed patients. Newly diagnosed patients reportedly trailed healthy donors in baseline TCR diversity.

Only a few counts were recorded for this clone. The target antigen is unknown. The CDR3 consists of 13 residues. Germline V gives CDR1 SGHAT, CDR2 FQNNGV. V lost 5 bases, J lost 11 bases, and 18 bases lay in between. Assay: immunoSEQ multiplex PCR; the TCRdb copy retains only in-frame clones and omits some. The sample has around 45,000 clones, 60% to 75% seen once. Every single patient, without exception, relapsed after autologous stem cell transplantation, and brentuximab vedotin exposure varied. Best responses were complete response, partial response or progressive disease. Source: peripheral blood mononuclear cells (PBMCs), taken at baseline. The receptor's source is a human donor with classical Hodgkin lymphoma. V and J are TRBV11-2 and TRBJ1-1; D perhaps matches TRBD1 (5 bases). The CDR3 here is CASSGPGALGAFF. The DNA for the CDR3 is TGTGCCAGCAGCGGGCCCGGGGCATTGGGGGCTTTCTTT.